Below, 9 T cell receptor beta chains from the same sample are listed, as sequenced in a study of blood T cell repertoires in COVID-19. The data were produced by immunoSEQ multiplex PCR, yet TCRdb's version contains in-frame clones alone and is incomplete. The sample comprises 75,000 to 100,000 clones, just under 90% of which are singletons, and roughly 14% rests with the top ten. Sequenced input: peripheral blood. The source of these receptors is a human donor in a cohort sampled during active COVID-19.

In its sample, this clone was seen a few times. The J gene is TRBJ2-1, the V gene TRBV5-1, with 7 bases fitting TRBD2. Trimming cost V 4 bases and J 7 bases; bases outside gene matches: 11. There are 15 residues in the CDR3. CDR1 is SGHRS, CDR2 YFSETQ, per germline. Written as DNA, the CDR3 is TGCGCCAGCAGCCTTGGGGCTAGCGGTTGGAATGAGCAGTTCTTC. As protein: CASSLGASGWNEQFF.

The chain uses TRBV7-9 and TRBJ1-3; 7 bases fit TRBD1. This CDR3 contains 16 residues. Germline V gives CDR1 SEHNR, CDR2 FQNEAQ (reference sequence). The J segment lost 2 bases and the V segment lost 5 bases, leaving 9 bases of the junction unmatched. CDR3 amino acids: CASSLEGAGAGNTIYF. CDR3 coding DNA: TGTGCCAGCAGCCTAGAGGGGGCAGGAGCTGGAAACACCATATATTTT.

The CDR3 region has the DNA TGCAGCGTTGAAAAGGGACTATGGAGAACTGAAGCTTTCTTT. This codes for CSVEKGLWRTEAFF. This sequence joins TRBV29-1 and TRBJ1-1, with D tentatively TRBD1 (5 bases). This CDR3 comprises 14 residues. Trimming left V 2 bases short and J 5 bases short, with 15 bases between. Germline CDR1 is SQVTM and CDR2 is ANQGSEA.

The rearrangement uses TRBV5-6 and TRBJ1-1; the D gene is possibly TRBD1 (6 bases). This CDR3 has 15 amino acids. CDR1 SGHDT and CDR2 YYEEEE come from the germline V gene. Deletions cut 4 bases from V and 6 bases from J, with 19 bases between. The CDR3: CASSPRGWVAPEAFF. In DNA form, the CDR3 reads TGTGCCAGCAGCCCAAGGGGGTGGGTGGCGCCTGAAGCTTTCTTT.

V is TRBV27 and J is TRBJ2-7; TRBD1 aligns across 7 bases. Germline lookup yields CDR1 MNHEY and CDR2 SMNVEV (reference sequence). V was pared by 6 bases and J by 2 bases, with 4 bases of the junction left unmatched. There are 13 residues in the CDR3. The DNA of the CDR3 is TGTGCCAGCAGCCAGACAGGGACCTACGAGCAGTACTTC. This translates into CASSQTGTYEQYF.

The CDR3 reads CASKGQGRLAEAFF. The CDR3 DNA follows: TGTGCCAGCAAGGGACAGGGGAGGTTGGCCGAAGCTTTCTTT. The genes are TRBV6-5 and TRBJ1-1; 10 bases map to TRBD1. CDR1 is MNHEY, CDR2 SVGAGI, per germline. V lost 7 bases to trimming and J lost 8 bases; unmatched junction nucleotides: 10. The CDR3 consists of 14 residues.

This clone was seen only a few times. The chain uses TRBV5-1 and TRBJ1-2; 8 bases line up with TRBD1. This CDR3 is built from 14 residues. CDR1 is SGHRS, CDR2 YFSETQ, per germline. J was trimmed by 2 bases and V by 1 base; bases with no gene match: 1. The DNA of the CDR3 is TGCGCCAGCAGCTTGACAGGGGGAAACTATGGCTACACCTTC. Residues: CASSLTGGNYGYTF.

Here the CDR3 reads CASSVDRSETQYF. CDR3 nucleotide sequence: TGTGCCAGCAGCGTAGATAGGAGTGAGACCCAGTACTTC. This chain joins TRBV9 and TRBJ2-5, with D unclear. Deletions cut 0 bases from V and 5 bases from J, with 8 bases between. The CDR3 is 13 residues long. The V gene's germline CDR1 is SGDLS and CDR2 YYNGEE.

The chain uses TRBV18 and TRBJ2-2, with D possibly matching TRBD1 (5 bases). CDR1 is KGHSH, CDR2 LQKENI, per germline. This CDR3 spans 15 amino acids. V was pared by 0 bases and J by 2 bases, with 7 bases between. CDR3 DNA sequence: TGTGCCAGCTCACCACCGACAGACAACACCGGGGAGCTGTTTTTT. Translating gives CASSPPTDNTGELFF.